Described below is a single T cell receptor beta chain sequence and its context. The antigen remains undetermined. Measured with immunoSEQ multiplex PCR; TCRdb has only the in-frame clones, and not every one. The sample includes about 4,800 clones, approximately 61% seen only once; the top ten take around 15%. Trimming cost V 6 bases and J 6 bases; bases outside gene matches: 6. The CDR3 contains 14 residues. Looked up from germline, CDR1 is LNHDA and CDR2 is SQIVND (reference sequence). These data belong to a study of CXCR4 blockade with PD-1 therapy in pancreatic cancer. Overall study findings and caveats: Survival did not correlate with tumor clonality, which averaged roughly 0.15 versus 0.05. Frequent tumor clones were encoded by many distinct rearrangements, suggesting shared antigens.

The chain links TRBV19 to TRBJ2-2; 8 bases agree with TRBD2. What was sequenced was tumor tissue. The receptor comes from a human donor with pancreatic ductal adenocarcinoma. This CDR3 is CASSSSGASGELFF. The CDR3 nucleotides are TGTGCCAGTAGCAGTAGCGGGGCCTCCGGGGAGCTGTTTTTT.